The 31 T cell receptor beta chains presented below share a single source sample, sequenced in a study of human T cells and chemical hapten exposure. A single record per CDR3 protein comes from TCRdb applying MiXCR to the RACE reads. Of 300,000 to 450,000 distinct CDR3 sequences listed, 5.1% are singletons. Time point defined: pre-sensitization, week 0. Treatment of the sample: therapeutic diphenylcyclopropenone sensitization with weekly scalp DPC. Sequencing used whole blood, obtained in connection with sensitization to the hapten diphenylcyclopropenone (DPC). Receptors were obtained from a woman between 45 and 65 years old with alopecia areata. Some clones in this sample may be carry-over from other donors' samples.

The V call is TRBV9, the J call TRBJ2-2; maybe TRBD2 (5 bases). The germline V gene encodes CDR1 SGDLS and CDR2 YYNGEE. This CDR3 has 16 residues. Trimming stripped 0 bases from V and 5 bases from J, with 14 bases between. CDR3 residues: CASSVGSSSGTGELFF. The DNA for the CDR3 is TGTGCCAGCAGCGTAGGGAGCTCTTCGGGGACCGGGGAGCTGTTTTTT.

This clonotype has just a few counts. The rearrangement uses TRBV28 and TRBJ2-7; perhaps TRBD2 as D (5 bases). Germline CDR1 is MDHEN and CDR2 is SYDVKM. This CDR3 is 12 amino acids long. The ends were cut back, 8 bases at V and 5 bases at J, with 13 bases in the middle. Here the CDR3 reads CASYSSGNEQYF. DNA for the CDR3: TGTGCCAGCTACAGTTCGGGGAACGAGCAGTACTTC. Drawing the rest from reference TRBV28 and TRBJ2-7, the complete variable domain is DVKVTQSSRYLVKRTGEKVFLECVQDMDHENMFWYRQDPGLGLRLIYFSYDVKMKEKGDIPEGYSVSREKKERFSLILESASTNQTSMYLCASYSSGNEQYFGPGTRLTVT.

This chain connects TRBV7-9 to TRBJ2-3; TRBD2 might be the D (6 bases). The germline V and J ends were trimmed by 3 bases and 2 bases, with 12 bases remaining between them. Germline CDR1 and CDR2: SEHNR and FQNEAQ (reference sequence). The CDR3 runs to 15 residues. CDR3: CASSFGGNPTDTQYF. For the CDR3, the DNA is TGTGCCAGCAGCTTCGGGGGTAACCCCACAGATACGCAGTATTTT.

In its sample, this clonotype was seen many times. At one end, the junction sequence differs from germline, possibly due to a read error. The chain combines TRBV12-3 or TRBV12-4 with TRBJ1-1; 12 nucleotides align to TRBD1. This CDR3 has 15 amino acids. Here the CDR3 DNA reads TGTGCCAGCAGCTACATAGTAGGGACAGGGGGCAGCGAAATTTTT. It translates to CASSYIVGTGGSEIF.

This clonotype was picked up many times. The J gene is TRBJ1-2, the V gene TRBV12-3 or TRBV12-4; TRBD1 is a possible D gene (5 bases). Trimming left V 2 bases short and J 4 bases short, with 11 bases between. The CDR3 is 14 amino acids. The DNA for the CDR3 is TGTGCCAGCAGTTTACCCAGGGAGGGCTATGGCTACACCTTC. Its translation is CASSLPREGYGYTF.

This clonotype was found many times. This chain links TRBV3-1 with TRBJ1-1, with D perhaps matching TRBD1 (6 bases). Germline loops: CDR1 LGHDT, CDR2 YNNKEL (reference sequence). V was pared by 4 bases and J by 5 bases, with 14 bases between. The CDR3 length is 14 residues. Written as DNA, the CDR3 is TGTGCCAGCAGCCCAGAAGGAGGACAGACTGAAGCTTTCTTT. Translating it yields CASSPEGGQTEAFF.

The table lists this clonotype with many counts. This chain connects TRBV7-3 to TRBJ2-3, with 7 nucleotides matching TRBD1. CDR1 and CDR2 (germline): SGHTA, FQGTGA. The V gene end was trimmed by 5 bases and the J gene end by 2 bases; junction bases not matched to a gene: 13. The CDR3 totals 17 residues. The CDR3 is CASSKGGRGSPTDTQYF. The CDR3 DNA follows: TGTGCCAGCAGCAAAGGTGGCAGGGGGTCTCCCACAGATACGCAGTATTTT.

The gene calls are TRBV19 and TRBJ2-1; the D is unclear. This CDR3 is built from 15 residues. Germline V CDR1 and CDR2: LNHDA, SQIVND (reference sequence). V was clipped by 3 bases and J by 0 bases, with 9 bases between them. In DNA form, the CDR3 reads TGTGCCAGTAGTATTGGGAAGAGCTCCTACAATGAGCAGTTCTTC. Translated, it gives CASSIGKSSYNEQFF.

Only a few counts were recorded for this clonotype. The rearrangement links TRBV18 to TRBJ2-3; 10 positions agree with TRBD2. Unmatched junction bases numbered 7, after V lost 3 bases and J lost 4 bases. Germline V lookup: CDR1 KGHSH, CDR2 LQKENI. CDR3 length: 16 residues. CDR3 sequence: CASSPLLAGQADTQYF. The CDR3 bases are TGTGCCAGCTCACCCCTACTAGCGGGGCAAGCAGATACGCAGTATTTT.

In its sample, this clonotype was seen a few times. This rearrangement joins TRBV6-2 or TRBV6-3 to TRBJ1-1, with D unclear. CDR1 is MNHEY, CDR2 SVGEGT, per germline. Trimming stripped 2 bases from V and 5 bases from J, with 9 bases between. This CDR3 region has 13 residues. The CDR3 nucleotides read TGTGCCAGCAGTTACCTCCGAGGGACTGAAGCTTTCTTT. It encodes CASSYLRGTEAFF.

The sample holds many counts of this clonotype. The rearrangement uses TRBV7-2 and TRBJ1-5; a weak D match, TRBD1 (5 bases). CDR1 and CDR2 from the germline V gene are SGHTA and FQGNSA. V lost 1 base, J lost 0 bases, and 7 bases lay in between. This CDR3 is 15 amino acids long. CDR3 sequence (DNA): TGTGCCAGCAGCTTAGGGGACCATAGCAATCAGCCCCAGCATTTT. It encodes CASSLGDHSNQPQHF.

This clonotype has a count of ten or more. The rearrangement joins TRBV6-1 to TRBJ1-1, with D unclear. In germline, CDR1 is MNHNS, CDR2 SASEGT. The CDR3 covers 15 residues. V was pared by 0 bases and J by 0 bases, with 8 bases between. The CDR3 DNA reads as TGTGCCAGCAGTGAAGCTGGACTCATGAACACTGAAGCTTTCTTT. It is translated as CASSEAGLMNTEAFF.

This clonotype was detected ten times or more. The genes are TRBV11-2 and TRBJ1-1, with unresolved D. The germline CDR1 and CDR2 sequences are SGHAT and FQNNGV. This CDR3 comprises 15 residues. Trimming left V 1 base short and J 0 bases short, with 9 bases between. This CDR3 reads CASSLGGRLNTEAFF. The CDR3 DNA sequence: TGTGCCAGCAGCTTAGGCGGCCGGCTGAACACTGAAGCTTTCTTT.

This clonotype was recorded at least ten times. The chain has TRBV5-6 and TRBJ2-7; no definite D call. The CDR3 spans 14 residues. The germline gives CDR1 SGHDT, CDR2 YYEEEE. V was clipped by 0 bases and J by 0 bases, with 7 bases between them. The CDR3 DNA is TGTGCCAGCAGCTTGGGGCCGGACTCCTACGAGCAGTACTTC. This encodes CASSLGPDSYEQYF.

The chain links TRBV5-1 to TRBJ2-3; 8 positions agree with TRBD1. The trim removed 6 bases at V and 3 bases at J, leaving 9 bases unmatched. Germline V lookup: CDR1 SGHRS, CDR2 YFSETQ. The CDR3 is made up of 15 amino acids. The CDR3 DNA sequence: TGCGCCAGCACCTTAAACAGGGGGTCGACAGATACGCAGTATTTT. It specifies CASTLNRGSTDTQYF.

This clonotype was detected many times. The V gene is TRBV14, the J gene TRBJ2-1, with D maybe TRBD1 (6 bases). The CDR3 sequence is 15 residues long. Trimming stripped 3 bases from V and 7 bases from J, with 16 bases between. The germline V gene has CDR1 SGHDN and CDR2 FVKESK. The chain's CDR3 is CASSQLLGGWNEQFF. CDR3 in DNA: TGTGCCAGCAGCCAGTTATTAGGGGGTTGGAATGAGCAGTTCTTC. Full variable domain (remainder filled in from reference TRBV14 and TRBJ2-1): EAGVTQFPSHSVIEKGQTVTLRCDPISGHDNLYWYRRVMGKEIKFLLHFVKESKQDESGMPNNRFLAERTGGTYSTLKVQPAELEDSGVYFCASSQLLGGWNEQFFGPGTRLTVL.

This clonotype was detected a few times. V gene TRBV4-1 combines with J gene TRBJ1-1; possibly TRBD1 for D (5 bases). The CDR3 is 12 residues long. V shed 0 bases and J shed 9 bases, with 8 bases lying between them. Germline CDR1 MGHRA, CDR2 YSYEKL. CDR3 nucleotide sequence: TGCGCCAGCAGCCAAGATCGGGGGAAAGCTTTCTTT. This codes for CASSQDRGKAFF.

A few counts support this clonotype. The chain employs TRBV2 and TRBJ1-5; D not resolved. Germline V lookup: CDR1 SNHLY, CDR2 FYNNEI. V was pared by 6 bases and J by 2 bases, with 5 bases between. The CDR3 extends over 12 amino acids. CDR3 sequence: CASRMGNQPQHF. The CDR3 coding sequence is TGTGCCAGCAGGATGGGCAATCAGCCCCAGCATTTT. Full variable domain (outside the CDR3, taken from reference TRBV2 and TRBJ1-5): EPEVTQTPSHQVTQMGQEVILRCVPISNHLYFYWYRQILGQKVEFLVSFYNNEISEKSEIFDDQFSVERPDGSNFTLKIRSTKLEDSAMYFCASRMGNQPQHFGDGTRLSIL.

Ten or more counts support this clonotype. This rearrangement joins TRBV12-5 to TRBJ1-5; D is possibly TRBD1 (6 bases). Trimming took 5 bases from V and 7 from J, leaving 6 bases between them. From germline, CDR1 is LGHNT and CDR2 FRNRAP. The CDR3 runs to 11 residues. The CDR3: CASGQGQPQHF. DNA for the CDR3: TGTGCTAGTGGTCAGGGGCAGCCCCAGCATTTT.

There are many counts of this clonotype. The chain uses TRBV29-1 and TRBJ2-1; tentative D call: TRBD1 (5 bases). V dropped 4 bases and J dropped 2 bases, with 21 bases sitting between them. CDR1 and CDR2 from the germline V gene are SQVTM and ANQGSEA. The CDR3 totals 17 residues. CDR3 loop: CSVVPVRGRAPYNEQFF. The CDR3 DNA is TGCAGCGTTGTCCCAGTAAGGGGCAGAGCGCCCTACAATGAGCAGTTCTTC.

Only a few counts were recorded for this clonotype. V usage is TRBV12-3 or TRBV12-4 and J usage is TRBJ1-6; weak D call: TRBD1 (5 bases). This CDR3 contains 13 residues. V lost 10 bases, J lost 10 bases, and 17 bases lay in between. The DNA for the CDR3 is TGTGCCACAAACCGGGACGCGGGGTCACCCCTCCACTTT. This sequence encodes CATNRDAGSPLHF.

This clonotype came up a few times. The genes are TRBV6-5 and TRBJ1-2, with 8 bases that match TRBD1. The V gene's germline CDR1 is MNHEY and CDR2 SVGAGI. The CDR3 is 15 residues long. With V trimmed by 2 bases and J by 7 bases, 9 bases remained unmatched. The CDR3 nucleotides read TGTGCCAGCAGTTACACGCGGACAGGGAGCCTTGGCTACACCTTC. It codes for CASSYTRTGSLGYTF.

This clonotype appeared a few times. V is TRBV20-1 and J is TRBJ1-1; possibly TRBD1 for D (6 bases). The CDR3 loop spans 15 amino acids. V was trimmed by 1 base and J by 2 bases, leaving 14 bases between them. CDR1 and CDR2 from the germline V gene are DFQATT and SNEGSKA (reference sequence). The chain's CDR3 is CSARGSAGANTEAFF. The CDR3 DNA reads TGCAGTGCTAGAGGCTCGGCAGGGGCAAACACTGAAGCTTTCTTT.

This clonotype occurred many times. This chain connects TRBV2 to TRBJ2-3, with TRBD2 as a possible D gene (6 bases). The germline V gene has CDR1 SNHLY and CDR2 FYNNEI. The CDR3 is 16 residues long. The V end lost 8 bases, the J end lost 3 bases, and 21 bases lay between the germline ends. The CDR3, as DNA: TGTGCCAGCCCAGTTTGGGTTAGCGGAGTGACAGATACGCAGTATTTT. The encoded protein is CASPVWVSGVTDTQYF. Full variable domain (remainder filled in from reference TRBV2 and TRBJ2-3): EPEVTQTPSHQVTQMGQEVILRCVPISNHLYFYWYRQILGQKVEFLVSFYNNEISEKSEIFDDQFSVERPDGSNFTLKIRSTKLEDSAMYFCASPVWVSGVTDTQYFGPGTRLTVL.

In its sample, this clonotype was seen many times. The genes are TRBV3-1 and TRBJ1-1; tentative D call: TRBD1 (5 bases). CDR1 and CDR2 from the germline V gene are LGHDT and YNNKEL (reference sequence). Deletions cut 0 bases from V and 7 bases from J, with 12 bases between. This CDR3 has 14 residues. CDR3: CASSQDGGSGEAFF. The CDR3 coding sequence is TGTGCCAGCAGCCAAGATGGGGGATCTGGTGAAGCTTTCTTT.

This clonotype appeared a single time. Just one base apart from a much larger clone, this may be a read error. The chain links TRBV20-1 to TRBJ1-2; D is uncertain. V was cut by 6 bases and J by 6 bases, with 11 bases left in between. CDR3 length: 11 amino acids. Germline assignment: CDR1 DFQATT and CDR2 SNEGSKA (reference sequence). The CDR3 sequence: CSAEPDHGYTF. CDR3 DNA sequence: TGCAGTGCCGAGCCGGATCATGGCTACACCTTC.

The V and J genes are TRBV20-1 and TRBJ1-4; 8 bases are shared with TRBD1. Per the germline V gene, CDR1 is DFQATT and CDR2 is SNEGSKA (reference sequence). The length of the CDR3 is 15 residues. V lost 5 bases, J lost 4 bases, and 9 bases stayed unmatched. CDR3 protein: CSAPNRTGINEKLFF. The CDR3 DNA reads TGCAGTGCTCCCAACCGGACAGGGATTAATGAAAAACTGTTTTTT.

The rearrangement links TRBV7-2 to TRBJ2-3; 11 positions agree with TRBD2. V shed 6 bases, J shed 1 base, and the junction held 6 bases outside the gene matches. This CDR3 is 16 amino acids long. CDR1 is SGHTA and CDR2 is FQGNSA in the germline V gene. The CDR3, as DNA: TGTGCCAGCAGTTTTAGCGGGGGGGCAGGCACAGATACGCAGTATTTT. The encoded protein is CASSFSGGAGTDTQYF. The full variable domain, in which reference TRBV7-2 and TRBJ2-3 provide the parts outside the CDR3, is GAGVSQSPSNKVTEKGKDVELRCDPISGHTALYWYRQSLGQGLEFLIYFQGNSAPDKSGLPSDRFSAERTGGSVSTLTIQRTQQEDSAVYLCASSFSGGAGTDTQYFGPGTRLTVL.

This clonotype was observed many times. The chain recombines TRBV6-1 with TRBJ2-7; D unresolved. The CDR3 covers 12 residues. Germline assignment: CDR1 MNHNS and CDR2 SASEGT. The germline V and J ends were trimmed by 7 bases and 0 bases, with 7 bases remaining between them. The CDR3 loop reads CASIDISYEQYF. Written as DNA, the CDR3 is TGTGCCAGCATTGACATCTCCTACGAGCAGTACTTC.

The chain recombines TRBV29-1 with TRBJ1-1; D not certain. The CDR3 runs to 13 residues. CDR1 is SQVTM, CDR2 ANQGSEA, per germline. Trimming removed 6 bases at V and 4 bases at J, with 15 bases between. DNA of the CDR3: TGCAGCGTGGCACGGGTTTTGAGCACTGAAGCTTTCTTT. Protein product: CSVARVLSTEAFF.

This clonotype was seen many times. The chain is built from TRBV5-1 and TRBJ2-2; a possible D gene is TRBD2 (5 bases). The germline V gene encodes CDR1 SGHRS and CDR2 YFSETQ. Trimming left V 0 bases short and J 3 bases short, with 9 bases between. The length of the CDR3 is 15 residues. The CDR3 sequence is CASSLVGGHTGELFF. CDR3 bases: TGCGCCAGCAGCTTGGTAGGAGGCCACACCGGGGAGCTGTTTTTT.